This passage covers 17 T cell receptor beta chains from one sample sequenced in a study of CD8+CD57+ T cells in acquired aplastic anemia. The template used for profiling TCR beta VDJ and CDR3 was genomic DNA. TCRdb analysed the reads with MiXCR anew, one entry per CDR3 protein. The data hold under 150,000 distinct CDR3 sequences, with around two fifths observed a single time. Sequenced: sorted CD4+, CD8+, or CD8+CD57+ T cells (not recorded which) from PBMCs. Every receptor here comes from a human donor in good health, serving as a control.

This clonotype was picked up many times. This chain connects TRBV5-4 to TRBJ1-2; maybe TRBD1 (6 bases). Trimming cost V 4 bases and J 4 bases, with 11 bases left between them. Looked up from germline, CDR1 is SGHNT and CDR2 is YYREEE (reference sequence). The CDR3 extends over 13 amino acids. In DNA, the CDR3 is TGTGCCAGCAGCGGAGGACAGCTCTATGGCTACACCTTC. It translates to CASSGGQLYGYTF. Based on the CDR3 plus reference TRBV5-4 and TRBJ1-2, the full variable domain is ETGVTQSPTHLIKTRGQQVTLRCSSQSGHNTVSWYQQALGQGPQFIFQYYREEENGRGNFPPRFSGLQFPNYSSELNVNALELDDSALYLCASSGGQLYGYTFGSGTRLTVV.

This clonotype showed up many times. The chain uses TRBV9 and TRBJ2-5, with 13 positions matching TRBD2. The CDR3 spans 16 residues. Unmatched junction bases numbered 7, after V lost 4 bases and J lost 4 bases. Germline assignment: CDR1 SGDLS and CDR2 YYNGEE. The CDR3 sequence is CASSPWTSGGGETQYF. The DNA of the CDR3 is TGTGCCAGCAGCCCCTGGACTAGCGGGGGTGGAGAGACCCAGTACTTC.

This clonotype was recorded a few times. This may be a read error, as it is one base from a much larger clone. The chain uses TRBV20-1 and TRBJ2-5, with 8 bases aligning to TRBD2. CDR3 length: 13 residues. With V trimmed by 7 bases and J by 7 bases, 11 bases remained unmatched. Germline CDR1 is DFQATT and CDR2 is SNEGSKA (reference sequence). DNA for the CDR3: TGCAGTGTCCCGTCGGGGGGGTGGGGGACCCAGTACTTC. This encodes CSVPSGGWGTQYF.

The gene calls are TRBV6-5 and TRBJ1-2; 8 positions match TRBD1. With 0 bases clipped from V and 7 bases from J, the junction kept 7 bases outside the gene matches. CDR1 is MNHEY, CDR2 SVGAGI, per germline. This CDR3 comprises 15 residues. CDR3 nucleotides: TGTGCCAGCAGTTACTCGCCCGGGACAGGATTTGGCTACACCTTC. This encodes CASSYSPGTGFGYTF.

The chain joins TRBV19 to TRBJ2-6; TRBD1 matches at 9 bases. Germline V gives CDR1 LNHDA, CDR2 SQIVND (reference sequence). V trimming: 9 bases; J trimming: 3 bases; junction bases outside the gene matches: 6. The CDR3 spans 15 residues. The CDR3 DNA reads TGTGCCAGCCTGGACAGGGGATATGGGGCCAACGTCCTGACTTTC. It specifies CASLDRGYGANVLTF.

A note on this clonotype: One end of the junction varies from germline; a read error may be responsible. The V gene is TRBV2, the J gene TRBJ1-2, with D maybe TRBD1 (5 bases). The CDR3 sequence is 18 residues long. Germline V gives CDR1 SNHLY, CDR2 FYNNEI. The CDR3 spells CASSEGSGLESFNYGYTF. In nucleotides, the CDR3 is TGTGCCAGCAGCGAAGGGTCGGGACTGGAGTCCTTCAACTATGGCTACACCTTC.

This clonotype was seen many times. This chain links TRBV25-1 with TRBJ2-7; D possibly corresponds to TRBD1 (6 bases). The CDR3 extends over 13 amino acids. Deletions cut 2 bases from V and 4 bases from J, with 9 bases between. Germline lookup yields CDR1 MGHDK and CDR2 SYGVNS. The CDR3 spells CASSEGGHYEQYF. The CDR3, as DNA: TGTGCCAGCAGTGAAGGGGGACATTACGAGCAGTACTTC.

This clonotype was counted many times. This chain connects TRBV6-5 to TRBJ2-7; D possibly corresponds to TRBD1 (6 bases). V lost 0 bases and J 3 bases, leaving 9 bases between the germline ends. From germline, CDR1 is MNHEY and CDR2 SVGAGI. This CDR3 region has 14 residues. CDR3 residues: CASSYSGRGYEQYF. The CDR3 DNA reads TGTGCCAGCAGTTACTCGGGCAGGGGCTACGAGCAGTACTTC.

Ten or more counts support this clonotype. This chain uses TRBV6-1 with TRBJ2-7; 12 bases are shared with TRBD2. This CDR3 has 14 amino acids. Germline V gene data show CDR1 as MNHNS and CDR2 as SASEGT. J was trimmed by 5 bases and V by 6 bases; bases with no gene match: 5. The chain's CDR3 is CASRRLAGVHEQYF. The CDR3 DNA reads TGTGCCAGCAGAAGACTAGCGGGAGTCCACGAGCAGTACTTC.

The CDR3 here is CASIGDRDYEQYF. Here the CDR3 DNA reads TGTGCCAGTATTGGGGACAGGGACTACGAGCAGTACTTC. V and J are TRBV7-8 and TRBJ2-7, with 9 nucleotides matching TRBD1. Trimming at V came to 9 bases and at J to 3 bases, leaving 6 bases not matched to a gene. The germline gives CDR1 SGHVS, CDR2 FQNEAQ. This CDR3 is built from 13 residues.

The genes are TRBV18 and TRBJ2-7; 7 bases line up with TRBD2. CDR3 length equals 14 residues. J was trimmed by 2 bases and V by 8 bases; bases with no gene match: 9. Germline CDR1 reads KGHSH; CDR2 reads LQKENI. Here the CDR3 reads CASRPGLQAYEQYF. The CDR3, as DNA: TGTGCCAGCCGTCCGGGACTACAAGCCTACGAGCAGTACTTC.

This clonotype was observed many times. The chain joins TRBV20-1 to TRBJ2-5; 11 nucleotides align to TRBD2. V lost 2 bases to trimming and J lost 5 bases; unmatched junction nucleotides: 13. This CDR3 is 17 amino acids long. Germline values: CDR1 DFQATT, CDR2 SNEGSKA (reference sequence). The chain's CDR3 is CSARWVAGGPILETQYF. DNA for the CDR3: TGCAGTGCTAGATGGGTAGCGGGAGGGCCAATTCTTGAGACCCAGTACTTC.

This clonotype was observed a few times. A clone one base away is much larger, so this may be a read error. The gene calls are TRBV2 and TRBJ2-1; D not resolved. The CDR3 length is 13 residues. The germline V gene encodes CDR1 SNHLY and CDR2 FYNNEI. The CDR3, as DNA: TGTGCCAGCCGAACGAGCTCCTACAATGGGCAGTTCTTC. As protein: CASRTSSYNGQFF.

This clonotype has just one count. A single base separates this from a much larger clone, so it may be a read error. The gene calls are TRBV5-1 and TRBJ2-5, with TRBD1 matching over 8 bases. V shed 4 bases and J 4 bases; nucleotides not matched to a gene: 12. The germline CDR1 and CDR2 sequences are SGHRS and YFSETQ. The CDR3 extends over 16 amino acids. Here the CDR3 DNA reads TGCGCCAGCAGCCCATACCGGGACAGGCCCCGAGAGACCCAGTACTTC. Translated: CASSPYRDRPRETQYF.

The chain recombines TRBV7-2 with TRBJ2-7; maybe TRBD1 (6 bases). The CDR3 spans 14 residues. The germline gives CDR1 SGHTA, CDR2 FQGNSA. The V gene lost 5 bases and the J gene lost 4 bases, with 15 bases spanning the gap. The CDR3: CASSLTGMEYEQYF. Here the CDR3 DNA reads TGTGCCAGCAGCCTAACAGGGATGGAGTACGAGCAGTACTTC.

Remarks on this clonotype: Sequence at one end of the junction differs from germline and may be a read error. The rearrangement uses TRBV20-1 and TRBJ2-5; D tentatively reads TRBD1 or TRBD2 (5 bases each). Looked up from germline, CDR1 is DFQATT and CDR2 is SNEGSKA (reference sequence). The CDR3 totals 15 residues. The CDR3 bases are TGCAGTGCTAGAGGAGGTCGGTGGGACCAGGAGACCCAGTACTTC. Translating gives CSARGGRWDQETQYF.

About this clonotype: This clone may be a read error of a much larger clone one base away. This rearrangement joins TRBV6-5 to TRBJ1-4, with 7 bases that match TRBD1. This CDR3 comprises 15 residues. The germline V gene encodes CDR1 MNHEY and CDR2 SVGAGI. As DNA, the CDR3 is TGTGCCAGCAGTTCACACAGGGGTTTTAATGAAAAACTGTATTTT. The encoded protein is CASSSHRGFNEKLYF.